These 2 T cell receptor beta chains share one sample of origin, sequenced in a study of shared clonotypes between healthy human individuals. Using immunoSEQ multiplex PCR, the repertoire was profiled, and TCRdb retains in-frame clones only, with some absent. The sample lists approximately 97,000 clones, around 67% seen once, with about 42% in the top ten. Sequencing was done on a sample of memory CD8+ T cells sorted from blood. The subset was: CD45RO+ cells pooled with CCR7-negative TemRA cells. The receptors were sampled from a man under 40 in good health.

The chain is built from TRBV28 and TRBJ1-2, with a weak D call TRBD1 (5 bases). Deletions cut 3 bases from V and 4 bases from J, with 12 bases between. The V gene's germline CDR1 is MDHEN and CDR2 SYDVKM. The CDR3 sequence is 14 residues long. The CDR3 DNA follows: TGTGCCAGCAGTTTGGGTGGGGGTCGCTATGGCTACACCTTC. Amino acid sequence: CASSLGGGRYGYTF.

This chain joins TRBV28 and TRBJ2-1; the D gene is possibly TRBD1 (5 bases). The germline V gene has CDR1 MDHEN and CDR2 SYDVKM. The CDR3 loop spans 14 amino acids. V lost 8 bases and J 8 bases, leaving 19 bases between the germline ends. The CDR3 DNA follows: TGTGCCAGCTCGGATGTTTCAGGGTATGATGAGCAGTTCTTC. Protein sequence: CASSDVSGYDEQFF.